Detailed here is one TCR beta chain. Its antigen is currently unknown. The data were produced by immunoSEQ multiplex PCR, yet TCRdb's version contains in-frame clones alone and is incomplete. This repertoire shows some 1,900,000 clones, approximately 94% found once; its top ten account for 1.2%. Naivety among CD8 cells was defined by CD45RO negativity and positive CCR7 selection, thereby excluding terminally differentiated effector memory CD45RA+ cells. Looked up from germline, CDR1 is MDHEN and CDR2 is SYDVKM. Trimming removed 3 bases from V and 4 bases from J; junction bases left unmatched: 3. This CDR3 is built from 14 residues. These data belong to a study of shared clonotypes between healthy human individuals. Study-wide findings and caveats: The small donor group covered limited genetic and exposure diversity.

The TCR was taken from a man aged 18 to 29 in good health. The specimen was naive CD8+ T cells sorted from blood. J is TRBJ2-5 and V is TRBV28; 9 nucleotides match TRBD1. CDR3 in DNA: TGTGCCAGCAGTTTTAACAGGGGGCTAGAGACCCAGTACTTC. Translating it yields CASSFNRGLETQYF.